This T cell receptor (beta chain) was sequenced during a study of PD-1 blockade in classical Hodgkin lymphoma. Germline CDR1 reads SGHDN; CDR2 reads FVKESK. V lost 3 bases and J lost 4, with 20 bases in between. The CDR3 covers 17 residues. The protocol was immunoSEQ multiplex PCR, while the TCRdb copy is restricted to in-frame clones and leaves out a portion. Among roughly 15,000 clones listed, around 80% were seen once. Time point denoted: cycle 4 day 1 (C4D1), after five to seven weeks of nivolumab. Each patient experienced a relapse that followed autologous stem cell transplantation, and brentuximab vedotin exposure varied. Magnetic negative selection was used to purify CD4+ T cells from PBMCs that had been thawed.

The receptor's source is a human donor with classical Hodgkin lymphoma. Here the sequenced sample was CD4+ T cells from blood, taken before the fourth cycle of nivolumab. V usage is TRBV14 and J usage is TRBJ2-3, with D perhaps matching TRBD1 or TRBD2 (6 bases each). The CDR3 DNA reads TGTGCCAGCAGCCACTCGGGGATGGGGGGCCGGGCAGATACGCAGTATTTT. Protein: CASSHSGMGGRADTQYF.